The clone carrying this T cell receptor (beta chain) showed up just a few times. The target antigen is unknown. This sample was included in a study of OX40 agonist ivuxolimab in advanced cancers. Study background: Each dose-escalation patient presented with hepatocellular carcinoma, melanoma, renal cell or head and neck cancer. Notes on the study in general: Expansion of clones was among the lowest in partial responders at 0.1-3.0 mg/kg.

Per the germline V gene, CDR1 is SGHNT and CDR2 is YYREEE (reference sequence). There are 14 residues in the CDR3. Trimming pared 5 bases from V and 0 bases from J, leaving 9 bases between. The assay was immunoSEQ multiplex PCR, and TCRdb's table has in-frame clones only and misses some. Found here are 60,000 to 70,000 clones, 75% to 90% of them singletons; the top ten hold around 2.5%. Patients with a history of autoimmune disease or on systemic immunosuppression were excluded. Samples of blood were obtained at baseline, on cycle 4 day 1, and on cycle 7 day 1. The receptor's source is an adult with an advanced solid tumor such as melanoma, head and neck, liver or kidney cancer. Source: CD4+ or CD8+ T cells sorted from blood, taken in a trial of the OX40 agonist ivuxolimab. The chain combines TRBV5-4 with TRBJ1-3; D remains unclear. The CDR3 sequence: CASRIGSSGNTIYF. The DNA of the CDR3 is TGTGCCAGCAGAATTGGGAGCTCTGGAAACACCATATATTTT. The full variable domain, with the rest looked up from reference TRBV5-4 and TRBJ1-3, is ETGVTQSPTHLIKTRGQQVTLRCSSQSGHNTVSWYQQALGQGPQFIFQYYREEENGRGNFPPRFSGLQFPNYSSELNVNALELDDSALYLCASRIGSSGNTIYFGEGSWLTVV.